Listed below are T cell receptor beta chains from one sample, sequenced in a study of shared clonotypes between healthy human individuals. This table comes from immunoSEQ multiplex PCR, and its TCRdb copy is limited to in-frame clones, with some not included. This sample has around 2.1 million clones, with 90% to 96% found just once. Sequencing was done on a sample of naive CD4+ T cells sorted from blood. The source is a man younger than 30 in good health. The conserved cysteine and the conserved F or W are not part of the CDR3 here. Each record gives: V gene, J gene, CDR3 protein.

TRBV6-5	TRBJ1-3	ASSYREGYSGNTIY
TRBV5-1	TRBJ1-1	ASSLEVTTNTEAF
TRBV7-3	TRBJ2-2	ASSLSSVGTGELF
TRBV6-5	TRBJ2-7	ASSYSSERGYEQY
TRBV5-6	TRBJ2-7	ASSYGLDYEQY
TRBV5-6	TRBJ1-2	ASSYDRNYGYT
TRBV19	TRBJ2-5	ASRYSAQETQY
TRBV6-1	TRBJ1-6	ASSEQDHRSPLH
TRBV30	TRBJ2-6	AWSVTASGANVLT
TRBV10-3	TRBJ2-5	AISARQGKQETQY
TRBV2	TRBJ2-7	ASSLGTSGGGEQY
TRBV7-4	TRBJ2-7	ASSLSRGLADSYEQY
TRBV6-5	TRBJ1-1	ASSYLDQNTEAF
TRBV29-1	TRBJ2-3	SVEPREVGTDTQY
TRBV25-1	TRBJ2-3	ASSMPGGTDTQY
TRBV2	TRBJ2-7	ASSPNPILGQKDYEQY
TRBV7-8	TRBJ2-2	ASSGRDRDGTGELF
TRBV30	TRBJ2-4	AWRPVIAGGPGGAKNIQY
TRBV6-5	TRBJ2-1	ASSPLTVGNEQF
TRBV5-8	TRBJ2-7	ASSPRDRSYEQY
TRBV27	TRBJ1-2	ASSPGTVAWRGYT
TRBV2	TRBJ2-1	ASKTDQNNEQF
TRBV6-5	TRBJ1-5	ASSPGQYNQPQH
TRBV6-1	TRBJ1-2	ASRPSGTDGYT
TRBV5-6	TRBJ1-2	ASSLSRDRNYGYT
TRBV7-9	TRBJ2-2	ASIPWGGNTGELF
TRBV7-2	TRBJ2-3	ASSLITTSGRLKVDTQY
TRBV4-1	TRBJ1-5	ASSQAGSGSNQPQH
TRBV27	TRBJ2-7	ASSPTLRREQY
TRBV6-5	TRBJ1-2	ASTSVRDSYGYT
TRBV7-2	TRBJ2-7	ASSFSSLIAADEQY
TRBV28	TRBJ1-5	ASSLEGGLYQPQH
TRBV6-1	TRBJ2-3	AIRRGSDTQY
TRBV6-5	TRBJ2-5	ASSYFRTGTGETQY
TRBV5-1	TRBJ2-5	ASSLGLASGVETQY
TRBV28	TRBJ2-7	ASSLDRGIEQY
TRBV6-5	TRBJ1-6	ASSREDRGNSPLH
TRBV2	TRBJ2-7	ASSPDRGLNEQY
TRBV10-3	TRBJ1-4	AISTTGEKLF
TRBV9	TRBJ1-1	ASSELQRTEAF
TRBV30	TRBJ1-6	AWRQGNSPLH
TRBV10-1	TRBJ2-2	ASSPRGPNTGELF
TRBV2	TRBJ2-3	ASRLAGGPKDTQY
TRBV6-1	TRBJ2-7	ASSEREQY
TRBV19	TRBJ1-1	ASSSSLDRGTEAF
TRBV18	TRBJ2-2	ASSLAGSGTGELF
TRBV2	TRBJ2-7	ASISGTNTYEQY
TRBV5-1	TRBJ2-7	ASSLDLNYEQY
TRBV28	TRBJ1-5	ASSLPRQYSNQPQH
TRBV28	TRBJ2-7	ASSTRLGPYEQY
TRBV4-1	TRBJ2-2	ASRNPRTDQFKLF
TRBV5-4	TRBJ2-5	ASSPSAGYSETQY
TRBV15	TRBJ2-5	ATSSDVLETQY
TRBV19	TRBJ2-5	ASKVQGWGGETQY